This T cell receptor beta chain was captured by sequencing in a study of cytomegalovirus exposure and HLA in healthy donors. The V segment lost 5 bases and the J segment 2 bases; nucleotides outside the gene matches: 10. Germline values: CDR1 MNHEY, CDR2 SMNVEV (reference sequence). The CDR3 spans 17 residues. The PCR ran on 60 Vbeta and 13 Jbeta primers. Sequencing used immunoSEQ multiplex PCR; TCRdb keeps in-frame clones, though not all of them. Of 150,000 to 200,000 clones in the sample, 75% to 85% were seen once. This clone occurred many times. The genes are TRBV27 and TRBJ2-3; 10 positions match TRBD1. What was sequenced was PBMCs. This TCR came from a woman aged 25 to 39 in good health and CMV-seropositive. CDR3 sequence: CASSRYRDRGYTDTQYF. The DNA of the CDR3 is TGTGCCAGCAGTCGATACCGGGACAGGGGATACACAGATACGCAGTATTTT.